These 23 T cell receptor beta chains originate from one sample sequenced in a study of identical twins. From the 5' RACE reads, TCRdb called clonotypes with MiXCR, one entry per CDR3 protein. The table has hundreds of thousands of distinct CDR3 sequences, about 7.5% seen once. This same sample was also taken into another study, of yellow fever vaccine responses in identical twins.

The sample taken for sequencing was CD8+ T cells sorted from blood. These receptors came from a woman between 18 and 29 years old in good health.

This sequence joins TRBV7-7 and TRBJ2-1; 8 nucleotides line up with TRBD2. The germline gives CDR1 SSHAT, CDR2 FNYEAQ (reference sequence). This CDR3 has 13 amino acids. V gave up 5 bases and J gave up 8 bases; unmatched junction bases: 5. The CDR3 sequence is CASSRGGPDEQFF. The CDR3 coding sequence is TGTGCCAGCAGCCGGGGGGGGCCTGATGAGCAGTTCTTC.

There are a few counts of this clonotype. This rearrangement joins TRBV7-9 to TRBJ1-1; D is undetermined. The ends were cut back, 1 base at V and 1 base at J, with 7 bases in the middle. This CDR3 comprises 14 residues. In germline, CDR1 is SEHNR, CDR2 FQNEAQ (reference sequence). CDR3 loop: CASSLDRANTEAFF. In DNA, the CDR3 is TGTGCCAGCAGCTTAGATCGAGCGAACACTGAAGCTTTCTTT. The full variable domain, completed using reference TRBV7-9 and TRBJ1-1, is DTGVSQNPRHKITKRGQNVTFRCDPISEHNRLYWYRQTLGQGPEFLTYFQNEAQLEKSRLLSDRFSAERPKGSFSTLEIQRTEQGDSAMYLCASSLDRANTEAFFGQGTRLTVV.

This clonotype was found many times. This chain joins TRBV29-1 and TRBJ2-1; D may correspond to TRBD1 or TRBD2 (6 bases each). V gave up 2 bases and J gave up 6 bases, with 14 bases separating them. Germline CDR1 and CDR2: SQVTM and ANQGSEA. This CDR3 has 14 amino acids. The CDR3 coding sequence is TGCAGCGTTGAAATGGGGGGCGCTGGCAATGAGCAGTTCTTC. Residues: CSVEMGGAGNEQFF.

In its sample, this clonotype was seen many times. V is TRBV29-1 and J is TRBJ2-1; 11 bases map to TRBD2. Germline values: CDR1 SQVTM, CDR2 ANQGSEA. V dropped 1 base and J dropped 0; count of bases not matched to a gene: 5. The CDR3 has 17 residues. The chain's CDR3 is CSVEGLAGTLSYNEQFF. CDR3 nucleotides: TGCAGCGTTGAAGGACTAGCGGGGACTCTCTCCTACAATGAGCAGTTCTTC.

This clonotype came up many times. The chain carries TRBV6-5 and TRBJ2-1, with 7 bases matching TRBD1. The trim removed 2 bases at V and 1 base at J, leaving 2 bases unmatched. The CDR3 spans 15 residues. Germline V gene sequence: CDR1 MNHEY, CDR2 SVGAGI. In DNA form, the CDR3 reads TGTGCCAGCAGTTACGGACAGGAGTCCTACAATGAGCAGTTCTTC. Protein product: CASSYGQESYNEQFF.

The V and J genes are TRBV2 and TRBJ2-3, with TRBD1 matching 11 bases. The CDR3 is 21 residues long. Germline V gives CDR1 SNHLY, CDR2 FYNNEI. J was trimmed by 2 bases and V by 5 bases; bases with no gene match: 21. CDR3 in DNA: TGTGCCAGCAGTACCATATACCCCCAACCCCGGGACAGGGGGTTCACAGATACGCAGTATTTT. This codes for CASSTIYPQPRDRGFTDTQYF.

This clonotype showed up many times. The chain is built from TRBV6-4 and TRBJ2-1; TRBD2 agrees at 10 bases. The trim removed 8 bases at V and 7 bases at J, leaving 8 bases unmatched. This CDR3 has 14 residues. The V gene's germline CDR1 is MRHNA and CDR2 SNTAGT. In DNA, the CDR3 is TGTGCCAGCTCTCCCGGACTAGCGGTGAATGAGCAGTTCTTC. Translation: CASSPGLAVNEQFF.

The genes are TRBV7-6 and TRBJ2-2; 7 nucleotides match TRBD2. The CDR3 length is 16 residues. The V and J ends lost 1 base and 2 bases, in that order; junction bases with no gene match: 4. CDR1 is SGHVS and CDR2 is FNYEAQ in the germline V gene. The CDR3 sequence is CASSLGLADNTGELFF. The CDR3 DNA sequence: TGTGCCAGCAGCTTAGGACTAGCCGATAACACCGGGGAGCTGTTTTTT. Full variable domain (rest looked up from reference TRBV7-6 and TRBJ2-2): GAGVSQSPRYKVTKRGQDVALRCDPISGHVSLYWYRQALGQGPEFLTYFNYEAQQDKSGLPNDRFSAERPEGSISTLTIQRTEQRDSAMYRCASSLGLADNTGELFFGEGSRLTVL.

The sample holds many counts of this clonotype. The CDR3 DNA follows: TGTGCCAGCAGTGTCGGTAATTCACCCCTCCACTTT. Translating it yields CASSVGNSPLHF. The V gene is TRBV25-1, the J gene TRBJ1-6; D not certain. The germline CDR1 and CDR2 sequences are MGHDK and SYGVNS. Trimming shortened V by 4 bases and J by 6 bases, and 4 bases separated the two germline ends. This CDR3 is 12 amino acids long.

The chain couples TRBV20-1 to TRBJ2-5; no clear D. The CDR3 length is 14 residues. Between the trimmed V and J ends, which lost 3 bases and 1 base, there was a span of 12 bases. Germline loops: CDR1 DFQATT, CDR2 SNEGSKA (reference sequence). The CDR3 is CSASPSNGQETQYF. The DNA for the CDR3 is TGCAGTGCTAGTCCGTCGAACGGCCAAGAGACCCAGTACTTC.

Many counts were recorded for this clonotype. The chain couples TRBV20-1 to TRBJ2-3; 12 bases match TRBD2. The V gene's germline CDR1 is DFQATT and CDR2 SNEGSKA (reference sequence). Trimming at V came to 0 bases and at J to 14 bases, leaving 9 bases not matched to a gene. This CDR3 has 14 residues. The chain's CDR3 is CSARDRLAGGFRYF. As DNA, the CDR3 is TGCAGTGCTAGAGATCGCCTAGCGGGAGGGTTCAGGTATTTT.

This clonotype was counted between two and nine times. The V call is TRBV7-7, the J call TRBJ1-5; perhaps TRBD1 as D (5 bases). Trimming took 3 bases from V and 0 from J, leaving 18 bases between them. The CDR3 contains 18 residues. Germline-derived CDR1 and CDR2 are SSHAT and FNYEAQ (reference sequence). This CDR3 is CASSFTGRRKDSNQPQHF. CDR3 bases: TGTGCCAGCAGCTTTACGGGGCGCCGTAAGGATAGCAATCAGCCCCAGCATTTT.

This clonotype was seen a few times. The gene calls are TRBV2 and TRBJ1-4; D is unclear. This CDR3 is 16 amino acids long. The germline V and J ends were trimmed by 6 bases and 8 bases, with 22 bases remaining between them. Germline CDR1 and CDR2: SNHLY and FYNNEI. The CDR3 here is CASRERLSTIGEKLFF. In nucleotides, the CDR3 is TGTGCCAGCAGAGAACGGCTATCCACTATAGGGGAAAAACTGTTTTTT. The whole variable domain, filled in from reference TRBV2 and TRBJ1-4, reads EPEVTQTPSHQVTQMGQEVILRCVPISNHLYFYWYRQILGQKVEFLVSFYNNEISEKSEIFDDQFSVERPDGSNFTLKIRSTKLEDSAMYFCASRERLSTIGEKLFFGSGTQLSVL.

V usage is TRBV20-1 and J usage is TRBJ2-6, with D possibly matching TRBD2 (6 bases). The CDR3 spans 15 residues. CDR1 and CDR2 (germline): DFQATT, SNEGSKA (reference sequence). Deletions cut 7 bases from V and 0 bases from J, with 13 bases between. The CDR3 region has the DNA TGCAGTGTCCGGGACTCCTTCTCTGGGGCCAACGTCCTGACTTTC. Protein sequence: CSVRDSFSGANVLTF.

Remarks on this clonotype: A much larger clone sits a single nucleotide away, making a read error possible. This chain links TRBV6-6 with TRBJ2-7, with 13 bases matching TRBD2. V was pared by 8 bases and J by 12 bases, with 7 bases of the junction left unmatched. The CDR3 runs to 12 residues. Germline assignment: CDR1 MNHNY and CDR2 SVGAGI (reference sequence). CDR3 DNA sequence: TGTGCCAGCGATGGACTAGCGGGAGTGGCGTACTTC. It encodes CASDGLAGVAYF.

This clonotype was recorded at least ten times. The chain combines TRBV12-3 or TRBV12-4 with TRBJ1-2; D is uncertain. The CDR3 length is 12 residues. Between the trimmed V and J ends, which lost 6 bases and 4 bases, there was a span of 9 bases. DNA for the CDR3: TGTGCCAGCAGCAACGTCCTCTATGGCTACACCTTC. It translates to CASSNVLYGYTF.

This clonotype was observed at least ten times. The chain carries TRBV2 and TRBJ1-2, with TRBD1 as a possible D gene (5 bases). From germline, CDR1 is SNHLY and CDR2 FYNNEI. Trimming cost V 1 base and J 5 bases, with 11 bases left between them. This CDR3 is 14 amino acids long. CDR3 amino acids: CASSEEGTDYGYTF. Written as DNA, the CDR3 is TGTGCCAGCAGTGAAGAAGGGACGGATTATGGCTACACCTTC.

There are many counts of this clonotype. The chain has TRBV29-1 and TRBJ2-2; D unclear. The CDR3 extends over 14 amino acids. Germline-derived CDR1 and CDR2 are SQVTM and ANQGSEA. The germline V and J ends were trimmed by 5 bases and 0 bases, with 10 bases remaining between them. CDR3 nucleotide sequence: TGCAGCGTTTTGTTCCAGTCGAACACCGGGGAGCTGTTTTTT. Protein product: CSVLFQSNTGELFF.

This clonotype occurred a few times. The chain joins TRBV29-1 to TRBJ1-2, with no clear D. CDR3 length equals 11 residues. Trimming stripped 1 base from V and 6 bases from J, with 6 bases between. CDR1 is SQVTM and CDR2 is ANQGSEA in the germline V gene. The CDR3 DNA is TGCAGCGTTGAAGTCCCTGATGGCTACACCTTC. This translates into CSVEVPDGYTF.

This clonotype appeared many times. This chain links TRBV10-3 with TRBJ1-4; D might be TRBD1 (6 bases). Germline assignment: CDR1 ENHRY and CDR2 SYGVKD. V was clipped by 4 bases and J by 4 bases, with 10 bases between them. CDR3 length equals 14 residues. CDR3 amino acids: CAISAGGNNEKLFF. The CDR3 bases are TGTGCCATCAGTGCTGGGGGCAATAATGAAAAACTGTTTTTT.

The chain combines TRBV6-1 with TRBJ2-5, with 13 bases identical to TRBD2. The CDR3 loop spans 16 amino acids. The V segment lost 5 bases and the J segment 5 bases; nucleotides outside the gene matches: 8. Germline loops: CDR1 MNHNS, CDR2 SASEGT. Here the CDR3 DNA reads TGTGCCAGCAGTAAACTAGCGGGGGGGGCTGGGGAGACCCAGTACTTC. It is translated as CASSKLAGGAGETQYF.

This clonotype was found many times. The CDR3, as DNA: TGCGCCAGCAGCTTAGGGACAGTAGGGGGCCTTAATCAGCCCCAGCATTTT. Protein sequence: CASSLGTVGGLNQPQHF. The V call is TRBV5-1, the J call TRBJ1-5; TRBD1 aligns across 7 bases. The germline gives CDR1 SGHRS, CDR2 YFSETQ. This CDR3 has 17 residues. The V and J ends lost 2 bases and 4 bases, in that order; junction bases with no gene match: 12.

There are a few counts of this clonotype. The chain employs TRBV28 and TRBJ2-7; 7 bases are a match to TRBD2. Germline CDR1 is MDHEN and CDR2 is SYDVKM. The CDR3 contains 16 residues. Trimming removed 5 bases from V and 0 bases from J; junction bases left unmatched: 10. This CDR3 is CASSLSRGGFSYEQYF. CDR3 in DNA: TGTGCCAGCAGTCTCTCTAGGGGAGGGTTCTCCTACGAGCAGTACTTC.